This entry features one T cell receptor (beta chain) sequence. As handled by the study authors: Reference gene primer amplification gave nucleated cell count estimates. The method was immunoSEQ multiplex PCR; TCRdb's version includes in-frame clones alone and lacks a portion of them. That table gives V, J and clone size, and the DNA gave D and trimming. The data hold around 400,000 clones, with more than 85% observed a single time. The sample comes from a study of blood T cell repertoires in COVID-19. The wider study: PBMCs, B-cell-depleted T cells, or T cells provided the cDNA or gDNA that made up the material.

Everyone who took part was roughly 18 to 89 years old, and they came from 24 US areas. After removal of 3 bases from V and 5 bases from J, the junction contained 12 bases not matched to a gene. The CDR3 extends over 16 amino acids. Germline V gene data show CDR1 as LNHDA and CDR2 as SQIVND (reference sequence). The chain combines TRBV19 with TRBJ1-2; 7 bases fit TRBD1. The sequenced sample was PBMCs or T cells enriched from blood (not recorded which). This clonotype originated in a woman in her thirties or forties who had been exposed to COVID-19. CDR3 DNA: TGTGCCAGTAGTATTACGAGGGGGCGCGGGGTTTATGGCTACACCTTC. As protein: CASSITRGRGVYGYTF.